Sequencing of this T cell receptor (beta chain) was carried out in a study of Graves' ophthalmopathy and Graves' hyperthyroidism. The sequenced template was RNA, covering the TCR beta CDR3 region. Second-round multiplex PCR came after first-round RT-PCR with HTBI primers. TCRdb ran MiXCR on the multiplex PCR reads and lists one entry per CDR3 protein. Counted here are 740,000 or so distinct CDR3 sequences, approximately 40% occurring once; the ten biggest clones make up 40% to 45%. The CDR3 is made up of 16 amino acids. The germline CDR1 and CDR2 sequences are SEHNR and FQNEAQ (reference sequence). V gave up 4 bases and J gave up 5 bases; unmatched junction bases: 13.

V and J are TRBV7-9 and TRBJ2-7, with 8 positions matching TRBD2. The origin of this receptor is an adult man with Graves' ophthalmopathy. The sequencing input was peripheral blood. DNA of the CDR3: TGTGCCAGCAGCTCCCCGGTCGGGGGGGGAGTCCACGAGCAGTACTTC. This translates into CASSSPVGGGVHEQYF.